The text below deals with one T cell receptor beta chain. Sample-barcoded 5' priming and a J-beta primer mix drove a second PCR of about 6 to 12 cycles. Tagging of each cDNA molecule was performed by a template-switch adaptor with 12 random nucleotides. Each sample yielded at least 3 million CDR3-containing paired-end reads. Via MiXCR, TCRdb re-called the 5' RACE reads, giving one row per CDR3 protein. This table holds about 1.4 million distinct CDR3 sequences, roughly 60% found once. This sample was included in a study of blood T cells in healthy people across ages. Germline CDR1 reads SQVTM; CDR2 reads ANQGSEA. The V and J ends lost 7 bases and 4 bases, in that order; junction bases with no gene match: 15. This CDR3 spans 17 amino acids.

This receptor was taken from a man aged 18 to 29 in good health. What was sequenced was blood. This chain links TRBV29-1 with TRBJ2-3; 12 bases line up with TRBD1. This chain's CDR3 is CSAKGQGARGLSDTQYF. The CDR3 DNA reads TGCAGCGCGAAGGGACAGGGGGCCCGGGGACTATCAGATACGCAGTATTTT.